One sample yielded the 27 T cell receptor beta chains listed below, sequenced in a study of cytomegalovirus exposure and HLA in healthy donors. Primers included in the PCR were 60 Vbeta and 13 Jbeta primers. TCRdb's table, derived via immunoSEQ multiplex PCR, lists solely in-frame clones and lacks some. The table has under 150,000 clones, 80% seen once. Specimen: PBMCs. The receptors stem from a man in his forties or fifties in good health and CMV-seronegative.

The rearrangement uses TRBV2 and TRBJ1-1; no clear D. The CDR3 is made up of 14 amino acids. V shed 7 bases and J shed 0 bases, with 12 bases lying between them. The germline V gene has CDR1 SNHLY and CDR2 FYNNEI. The CDR3 DNA is TGTGCCAGCACCGAGGCGGCCATGAACACTGAAGCTTTCTTT. This sequence encodes CASTEAAMNTEAFF.

In this sample, this clone turned up once. The CDR3 protein is CASSPTTGYGETQYF. DNA for the CDR3: TGTGCCAGCAGCCCCACTACGGGGTACGGGGAGACCCAGTACTTC. The chain employs TRBV9 and TRBJ2-5; D is perhaps TRBD2 (5 bases). V dropped 4 bases and J dropped 5 bases, with 18 bases sitting between them. Germline loops: CDR1 SGDLS, CDR2 YYNGEE. The CDR3 is 15 residues long.

This clone is a singleton in its sample. V gene TRBV5-1 combines with J gene TRBJ1-5, with D uncertain. The CDR3 runs 13 residues. Per the germline V gene, CDR1 is SGHRS and CDR2 is YFSETQ. V shed 0 bases and J shed 6 bases, with 7 bases lying between them. CDR3 sequence: CASSLDRTQPQHF. The CDR3 DNA is TGCGCCAGCAGCTTGGACAGAACTCAGCCCCAGCATTTT.

J is TRBJ2-7 and V is TRBV10-1; TRBD2 aligns across 9 bases. Germline V gives CDR1 WNHNN, CDR2 SYGVQD (reference sequence). This CDR3 contains 14 residues. Germline trimming cut 4 bases from V and 3 bases from J; bases unmatched to any gene: 4. This CDR3 is CASSVAGADYEQYF. In DNA, the CDR3 is TGCGCCAGCAGTGTAGCGGGGGCGGACTACGAGCAGTACTTC.

The chain uses TRBV5-4 and TRBJ1-1; D not certain. Germline assignment: CDR1 SGHNT and CDR2 YYREEE (reference sequence). Trimming shortened V by 1 base and J by 4 bases, and 8 bases separated the two germline ends. The CDR3 runs 13 residues. The CDR3 protein is CASSLTQATEAFF. CDR3 coding DNA: TGTGCCAGCAGCTTGACGCAGGCCACTGAAGCTTTCTTT.

In the case of this clone: An end of the junction does not agree with germline; a read error may underlie this. J is TRBJ1-1 and V is TRBV13, with D maybe TRBD1 (5 bases). Germline V lookup: CDR1 PRHDT, CDR2 FYEKMQ (reference sequence). The CDR3 sequence is 15 residues long. The CDR3 region has the DNA TGTGCCAGCAGCTTAGCTATGACAGCCAACACTAAAGCTTTCTTT. It translates to CASSLAMTANTKAFF.

The chain combines TRBV10-3 with TRBJ2-1, with 10 bases that match TRBD2. J was trimmed by 8 bases and V by 11 bases; bases with no gene match: 15. CDR1 is ENHRY and CDR2 is SYGVKD in the germline V gene. The CDR3 spans 15 residues. As DNA, the CDR3 is TGTGCCTACGCCCAGCGGGAGGGCCCGGTCGATGAGCAGTTCTTC. Translated: CAYAQREGPVDEQFF.

This chain links TRBV29-1 with TRBJ2-2; D may be TRBD1 (5 bases). The CDR3 is 12 amino acids. Germline V gene lookup returns CDR1 SQVTM and CDR2 ANQGSEA. V gave up 7 bases and J gave up 6 bases, with 12 bases separating them. Written as DNA, the CDR3 is TGCAGCGCGACAGTATTTGCCGGGGAGCTGTTTTTT. Translation: CSATVFAGELFF.

The chain employs TRBV7-9 and TRBJ2-3; a possible D gene is TRBD2 (6 bases). Germline V lookup: CDR1 SEHNR, CDR2 FQNEAQ (reference sequence). The CDR3 totals 16 residues. The germline V and J ends were trimmed by 1 base and 6 bases, with 17 bases remaining between them. The CDR3 nucleotides read TGTGCCAGCAGCTTAGTTGGAGGGGTTGGTCGGGATACGCAGTATTTT. Translated: CASSLVGGVGRDTQYF.

This chain joins TRBV9 and TRBJ1-4; D is ambiguous. Per germline, CDR1 SGDLS and CDR2 YYNGEE. V gave up 0 bases and J gave up 8 bases, with 14 bases separating them. This CDR3 has 15 residues. The DNA for the CDR3 is TGTGCCAGCAGCGTAGCTATCGGTGACGGGGAAAAACTGTTTTTT. Encoded protein: CASSVAIGDGEKLFF.

V usage is TRBV5-3 and J usage is TRBJ2-2; 9 bases fit TRBD2. TRBV5-3 is identified as an open reading frame with a role that is uncertain. With 4 bases clipped from V and 4 bases from J, the junction kept 11 bases outside the gene matches. The CDR3 is made up of 17 amino acids. CDR3 coding DNA: TGTGCCAGAAGCGGATCGCCGGGACTAGCAGCCACCGGGGAGCTGTTTTTT. Protein sequence: CARSGSPGLAATGELFF.

The chain employs TRBV5-1 and TRBJ1-5; the match to TRBD1 covers 7 bases. CDR3 length: 14 amino acids. Germline lookup yields CDR1 SGHRS and CDR2 YFSETQ. Unmatched junction bases numbered 4, after V lost 0 bases and J lost 7 bases. The CDR3 DNA sequence: TGCGCCAGCAGCTTGGGGGGGACAGAGCAGCCCCAGCATTTT. It encodes CASSLGGTEQPQHF.

The chain is built from TRBV7-8 and TRBJ2-7, with a tentative D call TRBD2 (5 bases). V gave up 5 bases and J gave up 2 bases, with 13 bases separating them. CDR1 is SGHVS, CDR2 FQNEAQ, per germline. CDR3 length: 14 amino acids. CDR3 bases: TGTGCCAGCAGCCAAGGACTTACCACCTACGAGCAGTACTTC. It specifies CASSQGLTTYEQYF.

V gene TRBV7-9 combines with J gene TRBJ1-1; 7 bases are shared with TRBD1. Germline CDR1 and CDR2: SEHNR and FQNEAQ (reference sequence). CDR3 length equals 17 residues. The trim removed 5 bases at V and 1 base at J, leaving 13 bases unmatched. CDR3 sequence: CASSPAKPQGPNTEAFF. The CDR3 DNA reads TGTGCCAGCAGCCCCGCCAAACCACAGGGGCCGAACACTGAAGCTTTCTTT.

V and J are TRBV19 and TRBJ1-4, with 7 bases aligning to TRBD1. The germline CDR1 and CDR2 sequences are LNHDA and SQIVND (reference sequence). Trimming took 5 bases from V and 7 from J; bases not matched to a gene: 10. There are 15 residues in the CDR3. The CDR3 spells CASSATGDEGEKLFF. CDR3 DNA: TGTGCCAGTAGTGCTACAGGGGATGAGGGTGAAAAACTGTTTTTT.

This clone was counted between two and nine times. This chain joins TRBV6-5 and TRBJ1-2, with D possibly being TRBD1 (5 bases). The length of the CDR3 is 15 residues. Germline assignment: CDR1 MNHEY and CDR2 SVGAGI. Deletions cut 6 bases from V and 4 bases from J, with 18 bases between. The CDR3 nucleotides read TGTGCCAGCAGGGGCCCGGGGGGGAAGCCCTATGGCTACACCTTC. Translation gives CASRGPGGKPYGYTF.

The gene calls are TRBV30 and TRBJ1-4; no definite D call. V lost 4 bases, J lost 5 bases, and 14 bases lay in between. CDR1 and CDR2 (germline): GTSNPN, SVGIG (reference sequence). This CDR3 spans 14 amino acids. The CDR3 reads CAWTKNPENEKLFF. The CDR3 bases are TGTGCCTGGACTAAAAACCCGGAGAATGAAAAACTGTTTTTT. Drawing the rest from reference TRBV30 and TRBJ1-4, the complete variable domain is SQTIHQWPATLVQPVGSPLSLECTVEGTSNPNLYWYRQAAGRGLQLLFYSVGIGQISSEVPQNLSASRPQDRQFILSSKKLLLSDSGFYLCAWTKNPENEKLFFGSGTQLSVL.

This clone appeared once. The chain is built from TRBV5-4 and TRBJ2-3, with 7 bases fitting TRBD2. V gave up 1 base and J gave up 4 bases; unmatched junction bases: 6. The CDR3 contains 15 residues. Germline CDR1 SGHNT, CDR2 YYREEE (reference sequence). The CDR3, as DNA: TGTGCCAGCAGCTTGACAGCGGGGCATTCAGATACGCAGTATTTT. This translates into CASSLTAGHSDTQYF.

The V call is TRBV13, the J call TRBJ2-7; D perhaps matches TRBD2 (6 bases). CDR3 size: 15 residues. Germline V CDR1 and CDR2: PRHDT, FYEKMQ (reference sequence). V was pared by 5 bases and J by 0 bases, with 14 bases between. The CDR3 coding sequence is TGTGCCAGCAGCCCAGAGCGGGTAAGCTCCTACGAGCAGTACTTC. Its protein is CASSPERVSSYEQYF.

This clone has just one count. This CDR3 is CASSSKGQGAEQYF. CDR3 coding DNA: TGTGCCAGCAGTTCAAAAGGACAGGGTGCCGAGCAGTACTTC. This chain links TRBV6-1 with TRBJ2-7; 8 nucleotides line up with TRBD1. The CDR3 is made up of 14 amino acids. J was trimmed by 6 bases and V by 5 bases; bases with no gene match: 9. Germline CDR1 is MNHNS and CDR2 is SASEGT.

The V gene is TRBV20-1, the J gene TRBJ1-1; TRBD1 matches at 9 bases. Germline V gene data show CDR1 as DFQATT and CDR2 as SNEGSKA (reference sequence). Trimming took 6 bases from V and 6 from J; bases not matched to a gene: 2. This CDR3 has 11 residues. The CDR3, as DNA: TGCAGTGCGGGACAGGGAGCTGAAGCTTTCTTT. Protein sequence: CSAGQGAEAFF.

The genes are TRBV21-1 and TRBJ1-2. TRBV21-1 is shown as a pseudogene. The CDR3 consists of 10 residues. The CDR3 DNA sequence: TGTGCCAGCCCCCGAGGTGGCTACACCTTC. Protein: CASPRGGYTF.

CDR3 sequence reads: CASNPGQGGGYTF. DNA for the CDR3: TGTGCCAGCAATCCGGGACAGGGTGGCGGCTACACCTTC. V gene TRBV28 combines with J gene TRBJ1-2; TRBD1 matches at 9 bases. Looked up from germline, CDR1 is MDHEN and CDR2 is SYDVKM. V was clipped by 7 bases and J by 8 bases; unmatched bases: 8. CDR3 length: 13 amino acids.

The gene calls are TRBV5-4 and TRBJ1-2; tentative D call: TRBD1 (6 bases). The CDR3 runs 15 residues. Germline CDR1 and CDR2: SGHNT and YYREEE (reference sequence). Deletions cut 0 bases from V and 5 bases from J, with 14 bases between. The CDR3 is CASSLALQGRYGYTF. As DNA, the CDR3 is TGTGCCAGCAGCTTGGCCTTACAGGGAAGATATGGCTACACCTTC.

The chain links TRBV7-2 to TRBJ2-1; TRBD1 matches at 7 bases. V shed 0 bases and J 6 bases; nucleotides not matched to a gene: 5. Germline V gene sequence: CDR1 SGHTA, CDR2 FQGNSA. CDR3 size: 15 residues. Here the CDR3 reads CASSLAQGKLNEQFF. CDR3 coding DNA: TGTGCCAGCAGCTTAGCACAGGGGAAGCTCAATGAGCAGTTCTTC.

The chain employs TRBV18 and TRBJ2-7; D is possibly TRBD1 (5 bases). This CDR3 is built from 14 residues. Germline V gene sequence: CDR1 KGHSH, CDR2 LQKENI. V was cut by 2 bases and J by 6 bases, with 14 bases left in between. The CDR3: CASSPSLQVPEQYF. The DNA for the CDR3 is TGTGCCAGCTCACCATCGCTACAGGTTCCCGAGCAGTACTTC.

The CDR3 here is CASSRFGLGQGEGEKLFF. As DNA, the CDR3 is TGTGCCAGCAGTCGTTTCGGGTTGGGGCAGGGCGAAGGAGAAAAACTGTTTTTT. The chain joins TRBV25-1 to TRBJ1-4; possible D gene TRBD1, 5 bases. The germline gives CDR1 MGHDK, CDR2 SYGVNS. The V end lost 5 bases, the J end lost 8 bases, and 27 bases lay between the germline ends. This CDR3 contains 18 residues.